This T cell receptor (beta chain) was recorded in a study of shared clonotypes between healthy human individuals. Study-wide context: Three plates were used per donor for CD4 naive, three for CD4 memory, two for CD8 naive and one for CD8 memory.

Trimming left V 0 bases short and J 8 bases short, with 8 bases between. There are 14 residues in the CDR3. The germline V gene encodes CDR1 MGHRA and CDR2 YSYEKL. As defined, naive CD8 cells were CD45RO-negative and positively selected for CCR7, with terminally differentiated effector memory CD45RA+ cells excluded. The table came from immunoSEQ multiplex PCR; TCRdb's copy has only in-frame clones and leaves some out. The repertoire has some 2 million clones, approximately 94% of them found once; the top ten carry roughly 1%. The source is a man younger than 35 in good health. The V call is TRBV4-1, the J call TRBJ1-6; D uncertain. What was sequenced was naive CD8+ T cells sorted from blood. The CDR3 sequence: CASSQDSSDSPLHF. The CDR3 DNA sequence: TGCGCCAGCAGCCAAGATTCTTCGGATTCACCCCTCCACTTT.